A single T cell receptor beta chain is shown here with its context. Its recognized antigen is unknown. Base qualities were left out, and no much larger clone turns up one base away. From its cysteine to its phenylalanine, the CDR3 spans 13 amino acids. Of all the DNA, just the CDR3 is kept, 39 bases in frame from base 1. Per the germline V gene (reference sequence), LNHNV is the CDR1 and YYDKDF is the CDR2. Trimming removed 7 bases from V and 1 base from J, leaving 10 bases between the germline ends. This record comes from a study of identifying expanded T cells in peripheral blood (dated by TCRdb to about 2019). Broadly, across the study: Four technical replicates, made by sequencing separate aliquots from the same pool of genomic DNA, were compared pairwise. Study-wide conclusions, independent of this receptor: The authors expected that biological variance in healthy repertoires might rise further over much longer intervals, such as months to years. About 1.3 differentially abundant clones were flagged by the binomial model between technical replicates, whereas about 16 and 20 were flagged over around two weeks and four weeks, respectively. In all healthy donors, the variance in clone template counts between samples taken 2 to 3 weeks apart rose significantly as total template count increased. Across all healthy-donor time intervals, the beta-binomial model significantly cut both the number of clones called differentially abundant and the false-positive rate.

The immunoSEQ Assay, which uses bias-controlled multiplex PCR amplification of genomic DNA, was used to profile TCRbeta CDR3 regions. As for the authors' bioinformatics: The absolute abundance of each unique TCRbeta CDR3 region was quantified after sequences were collapsed and filtered. Differential abundance was tested with a binomial (Fisher-equivalent) model and with a beta-binomial model adding time-dependent variance fitted from healthy donors. Clones with fewer than 5 combined templates were excluded, and clones with Benjamini-Hochberg FDR below 0.01 were called differentially abundant. Beta-binomial variance was modeled as a function of total template count across the two samples using the form v = (b*log(k)+a)^2. Sourced from immuneACCESS, this table was stored by TCRdb with only in-frame sequences that have V and J called. A share of the clones is absent; for the studies checked, an unresolved V gene accounts for under half, and the remainder has no known explanation. The DNA was the basis for D and trimming; V, J and clone size are from that table. A total of about 82,000 clones appear in this sample, roughly 90% of them only once. Roughly 7.7% of the sample is in the top ten clones.

During the collection period, no immune events, such as infections, were documented for the healthy donors. Blood repertoires from healthy donors were used as a training cohort for calibrating time-dependent variance in a beta-binomial model of differential abundance of T-cell clones. The training cohort included approximately 10 healthy donors, of whom 3 were female and 7 were male. The donors were between roughly 29 and 70 years old, with an average age of roughly 40 years. Obtained from a commercial supplier, whole blood was collected from each healthy donor at three time points set around 13 days apart. For immunosequencing, genomic DNA was extracted from unsorted whole blood.

The sequenced material came from blood. This clonotype was obtained from a person aged 18-70 years in good health. Rearrangement joined TRBV15 to TRBJ1-1, with no reliable assignment of the D segment. For the CDR3, the sequence is CATKIGRNTEAFF. The DNA is TGTGCCACCAAGATTGGGAGGAACACTGAAGCTTTCTTT.